This TCR beta chain was observed in a study of control samples from healthy donors and cancer patients. The CDR3 consists of 14 residues. The V and J ends lost 8 bases and 11 bases, in that order; junction bases with no gene match: 17. Germline lookup yields CDR1 MNHEY and CDR2 SVGAGI. The repertoire was sequenced with immunoSEQ multiplex PCR; TCRdb's copy has only in-frame clones and lacks some. Among 94,000 or so clones listed, approximately 84% were seen once. Sequencing used PBMCs. This sequence originates from a man between 65 and 85 years old with lung cancer. This rearrangement joins TRBV6-5 to TRBJ1-1, with 7 bases lining up with TRBD1. The CDR3 nucleotides read TGTGCCAGCCGGCCACAGGGGACGGGAAGTGTCGCTTTCTTT. The encoded protein is CASRPQGTGSVAFF.